Described below is a single T cell receptor beta chain sequence and its context. This specimen belongs to a study of T cell repertoires in cytomegalovirus infection. The CDR3 contains 16 residues. V was pared by 7 bases and J by 2 bases, with 19 bases between. CDR1 is MNHEY, CDR2 SMNVEV, per germline (reference sequence). TCRdb fed the reads into MiXCR, producing one record per CDR3 protein. The sample yields approximately 500,000 distinct CDR3 sequences, more than 15% seen once. The genes are TRBV27 and TRBJ2-3; tentatively, D is TRBD1 (6 bases). This clonotype originated in a human donor in good health (CMV status not recorded). Some clones in this sample may be carry-over from other donors' samples. The source material was CD8+ T cells from PBMCs. The CDR3 region has the DNA TGTGCCAGCACGCATATCAGGGGCGCTAACACAGATACGCAGTATTTT. This translates into CASTHIRGANTDTQYF.